Listed here are 5 T cell receptor beta chains from one sample, sequenced in a study of spatial heterogeneity in lung cancer. TCRdb used MiXCR to reprocess the 5' RACE reads, holding one entry per CDR3 protein. This table holds 6,500 or so distinct CDR3 sequences, around 10% found once. The time point here: sample taken at primary tumor resection. Antigen specificity for these receptors is unknown. Findings and limits, study-wide: Tumoral mutation counts were tracked by counts of expanded intratumoral alpha and beta TCRs.

The sample in question was lung tumor tissue, obtained at surgery. These receptor sequences come from a female donor with early-stage non-small cell lung cancer.

This clonotype was recorded many times. The chain couples TRBV5-1 to TRBJ1-1; D uncertain. V dropped 4 bases and J dropped 0 bases, with 16 bases sitting between them. Germline-derived CDR1 and CDR2 are SGHRS and YFSETQ. The CDR3 loop spans 16 amino acids. The CDR3 loop reads CASSPGASRMNTEAFF. CDR3 nucleotides: TGCGCCAGCAGCCCTGGAGCTTCACGCATGAACACTGAAGCTTTCTTT.

This clonotype was seen a handful of times. The chain combines TRBV3-1 with TRBJ2-3, with D hard to call. There are 15 residues in the CDR3. The V gene's germline CDR1 is LGHDT and CDR2 YNNKEL (reference sequence). V was clipped by 1 base and J by 2 bases, with 10 bases between them. CDR3 sequence reads: CASSQGSDPTDTQYF. CDR3 coding DNA: TGTGCCAGCAGCCAAGGGTCAGATCCCACAGATACGCAGTATTTT.

A few counts support this clonotype. One junction end disagrees with the germline gene, perhaps due to a read error. The chain links TRBV7-8 to TRBJ1-1, with TRBD1 matching 8 bases. The CDR3 runs 14 residues. Germline V gene data show CDR1 as SGHVS and CDR2 as FQNEAQ. The CDR3 DNA is TGTGCCACCAGCCCATTTTCAGGGGGCCGCGAAGCTTTCTTT. It yields the protein CATSPFSGGREAFF.

This clonotype has only a few counts. The V and J genes are TRBV10-3 and TRBJ1-5; 8 positions agree with TRBD1. The CDR3 loop spans 13 amino acids. V gave up 10 bases and J gave up 6 bases; unmatched junction bases: 8. Germline V gene data show CDR1 as ENHRY and CDR2 as SYGVKD. CDR3: CATQDRGVQPQHF. CDR3 DNA: TGTGCCACCCAAGACAGGGGAGTTCAGCCCCAGCATTTT.

The chain is built from TRBV3-1 and TRBJ1-1, with D unclear. The germline V gene has CDR1 LGHDT and CDR2 YNNKEL (reference sequence). Trimming stripped 1 base from V and 0 bases from J, with 12 bases between. CDR3 length equals 16 residues. The CDR3 bases are TGTGCCAGCAGCCAAGGCGCAGGAGGGATGAACACTGAAGCTTTCTTT. Protein sequence: CASSQGAGGMNTEAFF.